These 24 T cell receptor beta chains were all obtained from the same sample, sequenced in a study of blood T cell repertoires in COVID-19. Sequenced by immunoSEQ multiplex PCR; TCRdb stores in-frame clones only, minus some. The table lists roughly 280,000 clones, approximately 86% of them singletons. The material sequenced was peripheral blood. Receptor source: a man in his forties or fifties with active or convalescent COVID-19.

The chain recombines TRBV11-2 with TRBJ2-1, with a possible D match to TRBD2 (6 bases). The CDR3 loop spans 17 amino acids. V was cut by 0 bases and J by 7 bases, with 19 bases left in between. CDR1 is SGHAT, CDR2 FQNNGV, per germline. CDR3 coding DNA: TGTGCCAGCAGCTTAGAGCAGCTAGCGTATAAAGGGAATGAGCAGTTCTTC. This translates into CASSLEQLAYKGNEQFF.

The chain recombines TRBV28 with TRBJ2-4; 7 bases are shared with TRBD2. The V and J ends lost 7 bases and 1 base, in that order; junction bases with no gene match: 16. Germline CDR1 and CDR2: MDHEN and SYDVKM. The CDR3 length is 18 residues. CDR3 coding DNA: TGTGCCAGCACTCCGTCCCGGCCGGGGGGAGCGGCCAAAAACATTCAGTACTTC. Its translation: CASTPSRPGGAAKNIQYF.

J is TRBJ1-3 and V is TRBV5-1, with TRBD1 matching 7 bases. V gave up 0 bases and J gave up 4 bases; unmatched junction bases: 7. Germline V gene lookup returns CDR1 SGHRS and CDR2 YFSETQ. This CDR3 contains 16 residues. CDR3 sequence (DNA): TGCGCCAGCAGCTTGGGGCCGACAGGGTACGGAAACACCATATATTTT. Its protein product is CASSLGPTGYGNTIYF.

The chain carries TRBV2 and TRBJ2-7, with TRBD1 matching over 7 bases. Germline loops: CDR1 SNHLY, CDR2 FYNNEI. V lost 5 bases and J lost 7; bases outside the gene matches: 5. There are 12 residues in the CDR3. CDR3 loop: CASSPTGVEQYF. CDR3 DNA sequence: TGTGCCAGCAGTCCAACAGGGGTTGAGCAGTACTTC. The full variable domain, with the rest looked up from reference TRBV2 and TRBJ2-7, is EPEVTQTPSHQVTQMGQEVILRCVPISNHLYFYWYRQILGQKVEFLVSFYNNEISEKSEIFDDQFSVERPDGSNFTLKIRSTKLEDSAMYFCASSPTGVEQYFGPGTRLTVT.

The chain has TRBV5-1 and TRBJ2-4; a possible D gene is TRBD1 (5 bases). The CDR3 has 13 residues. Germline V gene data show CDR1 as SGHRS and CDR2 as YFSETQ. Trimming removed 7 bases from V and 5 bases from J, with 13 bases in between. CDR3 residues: CASSGSSENIQYF. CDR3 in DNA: TGCGCCAGCTCAGGGTCGTCTGAAAACATTCAGTACTTC.

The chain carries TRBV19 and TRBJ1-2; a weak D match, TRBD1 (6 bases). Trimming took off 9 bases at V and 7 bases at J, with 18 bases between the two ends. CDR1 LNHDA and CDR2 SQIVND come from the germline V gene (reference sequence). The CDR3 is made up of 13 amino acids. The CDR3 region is CASTFPAGAGYTF. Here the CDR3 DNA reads TGTGCCAGCACGTTCCCGGCAGGGGCTGGCTACACCTTC.

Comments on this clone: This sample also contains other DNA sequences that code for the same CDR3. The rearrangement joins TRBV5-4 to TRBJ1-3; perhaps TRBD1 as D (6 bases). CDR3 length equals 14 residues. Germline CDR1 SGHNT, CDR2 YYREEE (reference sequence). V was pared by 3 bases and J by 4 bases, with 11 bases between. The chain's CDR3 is CASSSGGSGNTIYF. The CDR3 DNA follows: TGTGCCAGCAGCTCGGGGGGCTCGGGAAACACCATATATTTT.

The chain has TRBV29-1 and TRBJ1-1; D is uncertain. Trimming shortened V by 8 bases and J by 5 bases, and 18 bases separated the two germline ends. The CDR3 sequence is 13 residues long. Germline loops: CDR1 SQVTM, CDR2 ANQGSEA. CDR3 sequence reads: CSPYLSGGTEAFF. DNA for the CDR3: TGCAGCCCGTACTTGAGTGGTGGTACTGAAGCTTTCTTT.

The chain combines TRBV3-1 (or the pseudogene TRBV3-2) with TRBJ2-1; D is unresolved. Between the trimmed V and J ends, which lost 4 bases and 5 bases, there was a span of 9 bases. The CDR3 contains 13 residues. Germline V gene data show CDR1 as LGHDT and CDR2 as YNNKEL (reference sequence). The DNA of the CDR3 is TGTGCCAGCAGCCGTACAGTAGACAATGAGCAGTTCTTC. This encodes CASSRTVDNEQFF.

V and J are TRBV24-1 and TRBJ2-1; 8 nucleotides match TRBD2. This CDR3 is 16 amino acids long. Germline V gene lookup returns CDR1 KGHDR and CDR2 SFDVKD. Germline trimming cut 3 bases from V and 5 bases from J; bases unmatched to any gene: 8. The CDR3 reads CATSDVAGKIHNEQFF. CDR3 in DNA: TGTGCCACCAGTGATGTAGCGGGGAAGATTCACAATGAGCAGTTCTTC.

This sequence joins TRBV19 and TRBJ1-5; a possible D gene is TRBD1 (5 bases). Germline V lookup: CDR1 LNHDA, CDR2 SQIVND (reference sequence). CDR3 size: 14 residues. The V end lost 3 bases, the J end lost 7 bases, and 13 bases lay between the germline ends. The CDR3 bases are TGTGCCAGTAGTATTGGGGCAGGGTCCCAGCCCCAGCATTTT. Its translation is CASSIGAGSQPQHF.

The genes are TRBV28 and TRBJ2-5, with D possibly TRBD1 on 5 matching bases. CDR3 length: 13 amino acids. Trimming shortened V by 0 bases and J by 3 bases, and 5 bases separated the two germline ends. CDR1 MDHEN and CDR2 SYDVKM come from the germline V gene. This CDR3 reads CASSLWDKETQYF. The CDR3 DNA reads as TGTGCCAGCAGTTTATGGGACAAAGAGACCCAGTACTTC.

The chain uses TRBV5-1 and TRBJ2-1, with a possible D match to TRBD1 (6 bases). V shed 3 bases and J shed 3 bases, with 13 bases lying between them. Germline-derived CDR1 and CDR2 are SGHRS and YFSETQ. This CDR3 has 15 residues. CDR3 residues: CASSSTRGGYNEQFF. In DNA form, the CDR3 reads TGCGCCAGCAGCTCGACCAGGGGTGGCTACAATGAGCAGTTCTTC.

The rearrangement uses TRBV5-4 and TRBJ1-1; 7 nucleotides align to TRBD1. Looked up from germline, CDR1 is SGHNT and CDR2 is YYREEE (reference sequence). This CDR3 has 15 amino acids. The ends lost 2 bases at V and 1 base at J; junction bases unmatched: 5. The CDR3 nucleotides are TGTGCCAGCAGCTTTCCAAGGGGGCAGAACACTGAAGCTTTCTTT. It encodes CASSFPRGQNTEAFF.

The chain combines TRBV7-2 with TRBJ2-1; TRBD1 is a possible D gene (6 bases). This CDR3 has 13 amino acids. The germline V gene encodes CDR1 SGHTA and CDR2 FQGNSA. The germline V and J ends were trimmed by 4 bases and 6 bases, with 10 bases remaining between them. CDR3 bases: TGTGCCAGCAGCTCACAGGGAGCCAATGAGCAGTTCTTC. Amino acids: CASSSQGANEQFF. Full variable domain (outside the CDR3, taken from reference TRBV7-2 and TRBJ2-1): GAGVSQSPSNKVTEKGKDVELRCDPISGHTALYWYRQSLGQGLEFLIYFQGNSAPDKSGLPSDRFSAERTGGSVSTLTIQRTQQEDSAVYLCASSSQGANEQFFGPGTRLTVL.

As DNA, the CDR3 is TGTGCCAGCAGCGCTCGACAGGGAGTTCGGGCTTTCTTT. It translates to CASSARQGVRAFF. The chain uses TRBV5-6 and TRBJ1-1; TRBD1 matches 7 bases. Germline assignment: CDR1 SGHDT and CDR2 YYEEEE. Unmatched junction bases numbered 11, after V lost 4 bases and J lost 11 bases. This CDR3 spans 13 amino acids.

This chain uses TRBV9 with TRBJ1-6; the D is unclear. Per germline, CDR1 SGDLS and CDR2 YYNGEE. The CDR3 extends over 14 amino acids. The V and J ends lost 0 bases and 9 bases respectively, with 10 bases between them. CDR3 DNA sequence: TGTGCCAGCAGCGTAGATGGACTCAGTTCACCCCTCCACTTT. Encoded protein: CASSVDGLSSPLHF.

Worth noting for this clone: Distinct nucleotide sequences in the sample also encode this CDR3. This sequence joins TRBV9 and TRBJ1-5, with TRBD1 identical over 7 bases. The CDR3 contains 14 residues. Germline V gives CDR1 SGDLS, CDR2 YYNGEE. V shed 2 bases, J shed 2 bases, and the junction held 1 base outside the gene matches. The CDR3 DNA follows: TGTGCCAGCAGCGTTACAGGGGGCAATCAGCCCCAGCATTTT. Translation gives CASSVTGGNQPQHF.

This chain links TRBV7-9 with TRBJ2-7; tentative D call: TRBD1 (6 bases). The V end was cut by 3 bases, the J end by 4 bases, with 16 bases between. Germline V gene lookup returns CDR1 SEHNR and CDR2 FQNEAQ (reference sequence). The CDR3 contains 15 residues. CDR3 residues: CASSFLTGFMYEQYF. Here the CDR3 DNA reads TGTGCCAGCAGCTTCCTGACAGGTTTTATGTACGAGCAGTACTTC.

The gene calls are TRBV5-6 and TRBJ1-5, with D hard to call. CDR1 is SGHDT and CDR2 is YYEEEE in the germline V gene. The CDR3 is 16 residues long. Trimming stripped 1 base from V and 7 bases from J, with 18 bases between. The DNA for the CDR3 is TGTGCCAGCAGCTTGAATGGTCCAAGCGGGGTGCAGCCCCAGCATTTT. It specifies CASSLNGPSGVQPQHF.

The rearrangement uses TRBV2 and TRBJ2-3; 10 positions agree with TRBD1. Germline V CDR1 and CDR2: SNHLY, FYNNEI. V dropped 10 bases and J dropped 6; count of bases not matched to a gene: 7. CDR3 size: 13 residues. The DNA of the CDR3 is TGTGCCACCGGACAGGGGGAGATGGATACGCAGTATTTT. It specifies CATGQGEMDTQYF.

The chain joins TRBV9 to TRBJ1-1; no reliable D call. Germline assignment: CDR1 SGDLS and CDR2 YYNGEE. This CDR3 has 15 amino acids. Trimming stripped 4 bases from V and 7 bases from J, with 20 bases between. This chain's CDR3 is CASSPPKGAVSEAFF. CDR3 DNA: TGTGCCAGCAGCCCCCCGAAAGGAGCGGTTAGTGAAGCTTTCTTT.

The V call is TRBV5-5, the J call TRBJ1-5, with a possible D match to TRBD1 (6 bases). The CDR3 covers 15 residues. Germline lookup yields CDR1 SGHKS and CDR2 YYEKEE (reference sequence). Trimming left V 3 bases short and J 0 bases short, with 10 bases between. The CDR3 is CASSSQGYSNQPQHF. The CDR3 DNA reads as TGTGCCAGCAGCTCGCAGGGGTATAGCAATCAGCCCCAGCATTTT.

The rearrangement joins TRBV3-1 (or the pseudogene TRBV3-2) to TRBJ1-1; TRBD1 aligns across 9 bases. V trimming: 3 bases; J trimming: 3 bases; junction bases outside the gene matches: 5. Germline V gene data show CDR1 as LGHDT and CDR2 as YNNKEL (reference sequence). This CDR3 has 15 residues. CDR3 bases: TGTGCCAGCAGCCAGATGAACAGGGGGCACACTGAAGCTTTCTTT. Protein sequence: CASSQMNRGHTEAFF.